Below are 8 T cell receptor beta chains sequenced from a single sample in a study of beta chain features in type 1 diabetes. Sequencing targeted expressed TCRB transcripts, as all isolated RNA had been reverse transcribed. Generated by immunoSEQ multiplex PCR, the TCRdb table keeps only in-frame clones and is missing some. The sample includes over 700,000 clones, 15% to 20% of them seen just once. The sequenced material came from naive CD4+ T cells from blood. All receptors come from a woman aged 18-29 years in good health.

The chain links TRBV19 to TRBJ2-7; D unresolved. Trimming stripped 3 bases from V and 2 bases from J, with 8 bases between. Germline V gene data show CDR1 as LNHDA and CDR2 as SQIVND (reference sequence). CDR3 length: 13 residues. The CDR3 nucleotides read TGTGCCAGTAGTATTAGGCACCCCTACGAGCAGTACTTC. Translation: CASSIRHPYEQYF. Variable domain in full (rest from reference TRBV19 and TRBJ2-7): DGGITQSPKYLFRKEGQNVTLSCEQNLNHDAMYWYRQDPGQGLRLIYYSQIVNDFQKGDIAEGYSVSREKKESFPLTVTSAQKNPTAFYLCASSIRHPYEQYFGPGTRLTVT.

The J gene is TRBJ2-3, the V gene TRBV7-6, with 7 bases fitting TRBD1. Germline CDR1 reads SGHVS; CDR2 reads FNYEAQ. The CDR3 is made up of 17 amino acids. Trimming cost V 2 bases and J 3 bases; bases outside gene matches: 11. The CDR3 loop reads CASSLFPPGQTTDTQYF. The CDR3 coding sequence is TGTGCCAGCAGCTTATTTCCCCCGGGACAGACTACAGATACGCAGTATTTT.

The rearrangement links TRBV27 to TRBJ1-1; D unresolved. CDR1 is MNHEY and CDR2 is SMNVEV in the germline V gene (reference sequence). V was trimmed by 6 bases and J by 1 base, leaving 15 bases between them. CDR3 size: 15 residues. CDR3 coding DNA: TGTGCCAGCAGCCCCCTGGGCCAAAGGAACACTGAAGCTTTCTTT. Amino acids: CASSPLGQRNTEAFF.

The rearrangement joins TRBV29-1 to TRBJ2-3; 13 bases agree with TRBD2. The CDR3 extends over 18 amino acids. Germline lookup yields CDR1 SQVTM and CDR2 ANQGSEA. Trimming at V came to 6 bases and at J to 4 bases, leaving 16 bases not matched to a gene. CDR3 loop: CSVGGLAGQGDGSDTQYF. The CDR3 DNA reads TGCAGCGTCGGGGGACTAGCGGGACAAGGGGATGGCTCAGATACGCAGTATTTT.

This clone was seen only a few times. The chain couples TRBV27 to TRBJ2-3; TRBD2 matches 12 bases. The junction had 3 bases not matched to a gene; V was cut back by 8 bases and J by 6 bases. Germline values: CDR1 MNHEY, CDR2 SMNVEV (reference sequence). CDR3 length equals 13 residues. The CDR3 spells CASRLAGADTQYF. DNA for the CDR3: TGTGCCAGCCGACTAGCGGGAGCGGATACGCAGTATTTT.

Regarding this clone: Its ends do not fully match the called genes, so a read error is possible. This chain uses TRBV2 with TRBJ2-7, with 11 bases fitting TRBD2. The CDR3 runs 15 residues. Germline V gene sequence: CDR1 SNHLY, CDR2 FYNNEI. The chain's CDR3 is CASSKTSGTGYVQYF. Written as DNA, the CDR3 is TGTGCCAGCAGTAAGACTAGCGGGACTGGATACGTGCAGTACTTC.

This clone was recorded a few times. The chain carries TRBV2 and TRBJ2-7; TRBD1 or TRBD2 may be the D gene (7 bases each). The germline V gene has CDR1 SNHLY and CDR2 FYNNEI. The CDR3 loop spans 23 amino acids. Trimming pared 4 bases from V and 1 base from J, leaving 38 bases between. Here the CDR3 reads CASSAGQGDKISGPLWISYEQYF. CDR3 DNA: TGTGCCAGCAGTGCGGGCCAGGGGGACAAAATTAGCGGGCCACTGTGGATATCCTACGAGCAGTACTTC.

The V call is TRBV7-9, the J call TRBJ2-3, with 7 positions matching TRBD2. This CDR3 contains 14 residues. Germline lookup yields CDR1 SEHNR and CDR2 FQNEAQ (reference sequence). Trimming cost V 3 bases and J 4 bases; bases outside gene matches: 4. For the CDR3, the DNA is TGTGCCAGCAGCTTGGGGCGGGAGTCAGATACGCAGTATTTT. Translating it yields CASSLGRESDTQYF. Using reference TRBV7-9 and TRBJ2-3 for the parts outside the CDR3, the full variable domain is DTGVSQNPRHKITKRGQNVTFRCDPISEHNRLYWYRQTLGQGPEFLTYFQNEAQLEKSRLLSDRFSAERPKGSFSTLEIQRTEQGDSAMYLCASSLGRESDTQYFGPGTRLTVL.